This T cell receptor (beta chain) emerged from a study of PD-1 blockade in classical Hodgkin lymphoma. This clone has only a few counts. Data came from immunoSEQ multiplex PCR; TCRdb stores just in-frame clones and leaves some out. This sample has around 99,000 clones; 80% to 90% occur once, and the top ten carry 16%. The patients all showed relapse after autologous stem cell transplantation, while their brentuximab vedotin exposure varied. Best responses included complete response and partial response; otherwise, the best response was progressive disease. V lost 1 base, J lost 5 bases, and 12 bases lay in between. In germline, CDR1 is SGHRS, CDR2 YFSETQ. The CDR3 totals 14 residues.

The clonotype was recovered from a human donor with classical Hodgkin lymphoma. The sequences come from peripheral blood mononuclear cells (PBMCs), collected before the second cycle of nivolumab. The genes are TRBV5-1 and TRBJ2-5; D uncertain. CDR3 in amino acids: CASSLSGLRETQYF. The CDR3 nucleotides read TGCGCCAGCAGCTTGTCTGGGCTGCGGGAGACCCAGTACTTC.